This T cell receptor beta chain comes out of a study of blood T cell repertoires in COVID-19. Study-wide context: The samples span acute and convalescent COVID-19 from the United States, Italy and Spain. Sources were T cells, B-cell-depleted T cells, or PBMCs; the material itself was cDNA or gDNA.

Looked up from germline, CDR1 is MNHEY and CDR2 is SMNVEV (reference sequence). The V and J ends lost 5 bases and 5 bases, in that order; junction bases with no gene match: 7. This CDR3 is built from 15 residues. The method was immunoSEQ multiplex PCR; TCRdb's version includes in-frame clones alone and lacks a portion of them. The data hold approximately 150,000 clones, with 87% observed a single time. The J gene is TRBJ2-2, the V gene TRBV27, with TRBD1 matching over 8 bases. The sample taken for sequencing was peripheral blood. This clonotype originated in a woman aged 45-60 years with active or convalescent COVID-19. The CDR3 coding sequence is TGTGCCAGCAGTCCCCGGACAGGGCTAACCGGGGAGCTGTTTTTT. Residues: CASSPRTGLTGELFF.